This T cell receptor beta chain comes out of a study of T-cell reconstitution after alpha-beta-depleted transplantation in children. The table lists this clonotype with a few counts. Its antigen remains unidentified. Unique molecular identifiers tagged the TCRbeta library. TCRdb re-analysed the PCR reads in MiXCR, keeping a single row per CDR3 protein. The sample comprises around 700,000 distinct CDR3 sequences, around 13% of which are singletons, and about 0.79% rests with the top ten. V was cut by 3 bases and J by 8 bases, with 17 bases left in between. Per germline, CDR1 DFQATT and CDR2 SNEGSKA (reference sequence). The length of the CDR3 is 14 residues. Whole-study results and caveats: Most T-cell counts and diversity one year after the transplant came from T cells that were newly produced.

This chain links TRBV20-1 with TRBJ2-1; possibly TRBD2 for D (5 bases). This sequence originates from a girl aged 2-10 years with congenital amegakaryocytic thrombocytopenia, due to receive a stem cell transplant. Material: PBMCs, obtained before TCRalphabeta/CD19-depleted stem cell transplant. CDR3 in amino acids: CSASYRGTNDEQFF. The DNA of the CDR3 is TGCAGTGCTAGTTATCGGGGAACTAACGATGAGCAGTTCTTC.